Detailed here is one T cell receptor (beta chain). The entry originates in a study of blood T cell repertoires in COVID-19. Overall study context: Sources were T cells, B-cell-depleted T cells, or PBMCs; the material itself was cDNA or gDNA.

TCRdb keeps only in-frame clones here, not all; method: immunoSEQ multiplex PCR. The data show 90,000 or so clones, about 85% seen once. Germline assignment: CDR1 LNHDA and CDR2 SQIVND (reference sequence). The CDR3 runs to 16 residues. J lost 7 bases, V lost 7 bases, and 11 bases had no gene match. The TCR originated in a man aged 55 to 69 with acute or convalescent COVID-19. Specimen: peripheral blood. The chain is built from TRBV19 and TRBJ2-1; 12 nucleotides align to TRBD1. Here the CDR3 DNA reads TGTGCCAGTATATTAGGTGCGGGACAGGGGGCAAATGAGCAGTTCTTC. It specifies CASILGAGQGANEQFF.